Here is one T cell receptor beta chain with its context. Per the germline V gene, CDR1 is SGHTA and CDR2 is FQGNSA. Between the trimmed V and J ends, which lost 1 base and 2 bases, there was a span of 12 bases. The CDR3 totals 15 residues. The sample is drawn from a study of blood T cell repertoires in COVID-19. Turning to the study itself: Sample material is recorded as cDNA or gDNA derived from T cells, B-cell-depleted T cells, or PBMCs.

The table came from immunoSEQ multiplex PCR; TCRdb's copy has only in-frame clones and leaves some out. The sample lists 85,000 to 100,000 clones, over 60% seen once, with approximately 8.2% in the top ten. The chain is built from TRBV7-2 and TRBJ2-7; D not certain. The sequenced sample was peripheral blood. This receptor was obtained from a man aged 50 to 59 who had recovered from COVID-19. The DNA for the CDR3 is TGTGCCAGCAGCTTAGGCACGGCGGTTACCTACGAGCAGTACTTC. Its translation is CASSLGTAVTYEQYF. Based on the CDR3 plus reference TRBV7-2 and TRBJ2-7, the full variable domain is GAGVSQSPSNKVTEKGKDVELRCDPISGHTALYWYRQSLGQGLEFLIYFQGNSAPDKSGLPSDRFSAERTGGSVSTLTIQRTQQEDSAVYLCASSLGTAVTYEQYFGPGTRLTVT.